The 10 T cell receptor beta chains in this list originate from one sample, sequenced in a study of T cell responses to AZD1222 COVID-19 vaccine. The table came from immunoSEQ multiplex PCR; TCRdb's copy has only in-frame clones and leaves some out. The sample yields more than 110,000 clones, roughly 92% seen once. The source material was peripheral blood, sampled on day 0 of AZD1222 vaccination. These receptors were obtained from an adult in good health.

The rearrangement joins TRBV4-1 to TRBJ2-6, with TRBD2 identical over 7 bases. With V trimmed by 0 bases and J by 4 bases, 12 bases remained unmatched. This CDR3 has 19 amino acids. Germline-derived CDR1 and CDR2 are MGHRA and YSYEKL. The CDR3 here is CASSQESGAGTTGANVLTF. CDR3 nucleotides: TGCGCCAGCAGCCAAGAATCTGGAGCAGGGACTACCGGGGCCAACGTCCTGACTTTC.

The genes are TRBV5-4 and TRBJ1-2; TRBD1 matches at 8 bases. CDR1 is SGHNT, CDR2 YYREEE, per germline (reference sequence). With V trimmed by 4 bases and J by 7 bases, 9 bases remained unmatched. This CDR3 contains 14 residues. CDR3 in amino acids: CASSRQGARIGYTF. As DNA, the CDR3 is TGTGCCAGCAGCCGTCAGGGGGCGAGGATTGGCTACACCTTC.

The chain links TRBV5-1 to TRBJ2-5; tentative D call: TRBD1 (6 bases). The ends were cut back, 1 base at V and 3 bases at J, with 10 bases in the middle. This CDR3 contains 14 residues. Germline assignment: CDR1 SGHRS and CDR2 YFSETQ. The CDR3 reads CASSLFPGEETQYF. The CDR3 bases are TGCGCCAGCAGCTTGTTCCCAGGGGAAGAGACCCAGTACTTC.

The chain links TRBV5-1 to TRBJ1-2; TRBD1 is a possible D gene (6 bases). This CDR3 is 16 amino acids long. Deletions cut 4 bases from V and 0 bases from J, with 16 bases between. Germline V gene lookup returns CDR1 SGHRS and CDR2 YFSETQ. In DNA, the CDR3 is TGCGCCAGCAGCCCAGCAACAGGGAAGTCTAACTATGGCTACACCTTC. It is translated as CASSPATGKSNYGYTF.

This rearrangement joins TRBV7-9 to TRBJ2-1; possibly TRBD1 or TRBD2 for D (5 bases each). The CDR3 totals 12 residues. In germline, CDR1 is SEHNR, CDR2 FQNEAQ (reference sequence). V was clipped by 2 bases and J by 10 bases, with 9 bases between them. CDR3 sequence (DNA): TGTGCCAGCAGCTTATCTAGGGACGAGCAGTTCTTC. It yields the protein CASSLSRDEQFF.

The chain couples TRBV10-3 to TRBJ1-2; 7 bases align to TRBD1. Germline V gene lookup returns CDR1 ENHRY and CDR2 SYGVKD. The CDR3 has 13 residues. With V trimmed by 5 bases and J by 7 bases, 7 bases remained unmatched. CDR3: CAISRSTGLGYTF. The CDR3, as DNA: TGTGCCATCAGTAGATCGACAGGGCTTGGCTACACCTTC.

This clone was recorded once. The genes are TRBV30 and TRBJ2-7; 12 nucleotides align to TRBD2. Trimming cost V 1 base and J 11 bases; bases outside gene matches: 6. This CDR3 is built from 13 residues. Germline CDR1 reads GTSNPN; CDR2 reads SVGIG (reference sequence). CDR3 amino acids: CAWSGGLAGFKYF. The CDR3 DNA is TGTGCCTGGAGTGGGGGACTAGCGGGCTTTAAGTACTTC.

This rearrangement joins TRBV2 to TRBJ2-3, with 9 bases lining up with TRBD2. The CDR3 sequence is 13 residues long. The trim removed 4 bases at V and 6 bases at J, leaving 2 bases unmatched. Looked up from germline, CDR1 is SNHLY and CDR2 is FYNNEI. CDR3 sequence (DNA): TGTGCCAGCAGTGTTAGCGGGAGCGATACGCAGTATTTT. It yields the protein CASSVSGSDTQYF.

The chain has TRBV7-3 and TRBJ1-2; D is ambiguous. V dropped 3 bases and J dropped 8 bases, with 13 bases sitting between them. Germline-derived CDR1 and CDR2 are SGHTA and FQGTGA. The CDR3 is 13 amino acids. CDR3 region: CASSLSGGSGYTF. The CDR3 DNA sequence: TGTGCCAGCAGCTTGTCCGGAGGGAGCGGCTACACCTTC. Full variable domain (rest looked up from reference TRBV7-3 and TRBJ1-2): GAGVSQTPSNKVTEKGKYVELRCDPISGHTALYWYRQSLGQGPEFLIYFQGTGAADDSGLPNDRFFAVRPEGSVSTLKIQRTERGDSAVYLCASSLSGGSGYTFGSGTRLTVV.

The chain carries TRBV10-3 and TRBJ2-1; TRBD2 aligns across 10 bases. The junction had 6 bases not matched to a gene; V was cut back by 2 bases and J by 5 bases. The CDR3 sequence is 16 residues long. Germline V gene lookup returns CDR1 ENHRY and CDR2 SYGVKD. The CDR3 nucleotides are TGTGCCATCAGTGAGGCGCTAGCGGGAGTCCACAATGAGCAGTTCTTC. This encodes CAISEALAGVHNEQFF.